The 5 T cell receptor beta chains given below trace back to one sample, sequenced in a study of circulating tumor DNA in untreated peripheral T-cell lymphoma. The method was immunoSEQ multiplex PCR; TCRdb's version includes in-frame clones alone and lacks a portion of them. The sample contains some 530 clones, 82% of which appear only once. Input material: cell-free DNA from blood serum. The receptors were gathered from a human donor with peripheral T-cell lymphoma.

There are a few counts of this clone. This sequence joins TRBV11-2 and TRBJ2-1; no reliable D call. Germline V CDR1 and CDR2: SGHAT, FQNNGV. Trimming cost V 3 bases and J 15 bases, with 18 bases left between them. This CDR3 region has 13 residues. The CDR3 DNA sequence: TGTGCCAGCAGCTTGGAACCGGGCCTGAGGATGTTCTTC. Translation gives CASSLEPGLRMFF.

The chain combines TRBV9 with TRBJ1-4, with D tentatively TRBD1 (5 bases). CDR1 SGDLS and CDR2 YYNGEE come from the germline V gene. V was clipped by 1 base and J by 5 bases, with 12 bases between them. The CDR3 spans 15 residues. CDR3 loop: CASSVRQGMNEKLFF. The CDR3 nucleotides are TGTGCCAGCAGCGTAAGGCAGGGAATGAATGAAAAACTGTTTTTT.

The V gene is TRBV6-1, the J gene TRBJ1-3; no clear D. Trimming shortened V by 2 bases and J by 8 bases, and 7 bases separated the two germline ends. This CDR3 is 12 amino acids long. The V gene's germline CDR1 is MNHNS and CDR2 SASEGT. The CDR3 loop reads CASSELAHTIYF. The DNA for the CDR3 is TGTGCCAGCAGTGAACTGGCCCACACCATATATTTT.

CDR3: CASSPWDFTDTQYF. In DNA form, the CDR3 reads TGCGCCAGCAGCCCCTGGGACTTCACAGATACGCAGTATTTT. The genes are TRBV4-1 and TRBJ2-3; maybe TRBD2 (6 bases). Germline CDR1 MGHRA, CDR2 YSYEKL. V was clipped by 4 bases and J by 2 bases, with 10 bases between them. This CDR3 region has 14 residues.

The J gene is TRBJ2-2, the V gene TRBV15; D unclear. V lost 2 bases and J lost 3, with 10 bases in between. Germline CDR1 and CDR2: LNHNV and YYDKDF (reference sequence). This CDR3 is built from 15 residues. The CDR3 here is CATSRNMRDTGELFF. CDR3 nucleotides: TGTGCCACCAGCAGAAACATGCGAGACACCGGGGAGCTGTTTTTT.